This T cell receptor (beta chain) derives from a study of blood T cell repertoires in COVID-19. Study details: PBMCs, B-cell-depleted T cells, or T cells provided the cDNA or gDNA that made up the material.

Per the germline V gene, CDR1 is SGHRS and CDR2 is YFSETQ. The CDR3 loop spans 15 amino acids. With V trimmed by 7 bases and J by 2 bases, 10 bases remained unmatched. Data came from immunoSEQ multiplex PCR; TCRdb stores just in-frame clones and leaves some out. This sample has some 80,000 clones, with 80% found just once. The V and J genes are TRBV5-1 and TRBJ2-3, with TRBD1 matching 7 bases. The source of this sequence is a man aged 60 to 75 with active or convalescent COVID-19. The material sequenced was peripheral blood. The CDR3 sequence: CASSSTGATTDTQYF. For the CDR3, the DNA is TGCGCCAGCTCTTCAACAGGGGCAACCACAGATACGCAGTATTTT.